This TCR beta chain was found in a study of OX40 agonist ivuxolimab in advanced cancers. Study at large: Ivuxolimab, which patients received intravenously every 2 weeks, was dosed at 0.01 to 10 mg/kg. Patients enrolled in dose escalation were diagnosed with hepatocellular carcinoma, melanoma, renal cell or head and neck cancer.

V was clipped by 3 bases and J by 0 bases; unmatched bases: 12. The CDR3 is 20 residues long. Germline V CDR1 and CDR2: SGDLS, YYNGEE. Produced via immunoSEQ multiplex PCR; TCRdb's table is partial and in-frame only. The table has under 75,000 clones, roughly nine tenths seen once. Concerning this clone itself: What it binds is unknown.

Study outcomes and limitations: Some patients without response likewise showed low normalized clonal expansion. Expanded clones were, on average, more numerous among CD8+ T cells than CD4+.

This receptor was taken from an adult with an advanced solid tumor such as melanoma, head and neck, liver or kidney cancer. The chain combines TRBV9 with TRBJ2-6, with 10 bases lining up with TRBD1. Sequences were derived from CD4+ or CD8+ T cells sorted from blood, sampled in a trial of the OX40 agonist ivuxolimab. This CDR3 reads CASSADAGTGVISGANVLTF. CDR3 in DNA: TGTGCCAGCAGCGCGGACGCCGGGACAGGGGTAATCTCTGGGGCCAACGTCCTGACTTTC.